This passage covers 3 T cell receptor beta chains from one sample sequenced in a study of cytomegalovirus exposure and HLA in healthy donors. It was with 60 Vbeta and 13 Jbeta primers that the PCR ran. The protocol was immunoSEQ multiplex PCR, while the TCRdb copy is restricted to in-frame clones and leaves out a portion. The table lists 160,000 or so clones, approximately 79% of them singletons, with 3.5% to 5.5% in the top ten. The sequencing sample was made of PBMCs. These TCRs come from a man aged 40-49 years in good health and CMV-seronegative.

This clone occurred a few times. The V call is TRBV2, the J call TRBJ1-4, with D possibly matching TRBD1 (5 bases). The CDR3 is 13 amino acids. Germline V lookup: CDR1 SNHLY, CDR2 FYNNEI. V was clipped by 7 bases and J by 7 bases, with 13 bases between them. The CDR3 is CASKMWTTEKLFF. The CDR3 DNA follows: TGTGCCAGCAAAATGTGGACAACTGAAAAACTGTTTTTT.

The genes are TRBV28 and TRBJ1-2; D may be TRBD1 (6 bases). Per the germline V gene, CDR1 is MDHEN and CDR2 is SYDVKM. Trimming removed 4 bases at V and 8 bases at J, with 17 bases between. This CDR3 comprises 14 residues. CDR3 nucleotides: TGTGCCAGCAGTTGGGCCGCGGGGGGGGGCGGCTACACCTTC. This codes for CASSWAAGGGGYTF.

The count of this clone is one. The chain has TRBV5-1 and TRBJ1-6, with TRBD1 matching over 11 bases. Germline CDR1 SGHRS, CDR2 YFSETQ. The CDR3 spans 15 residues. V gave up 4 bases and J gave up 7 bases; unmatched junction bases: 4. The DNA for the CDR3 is TGCGCCAGCAGCACGGGACAGGGGGGCAATTCACCCCTCCACTTT. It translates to CASSTGQGGNSPLHF.